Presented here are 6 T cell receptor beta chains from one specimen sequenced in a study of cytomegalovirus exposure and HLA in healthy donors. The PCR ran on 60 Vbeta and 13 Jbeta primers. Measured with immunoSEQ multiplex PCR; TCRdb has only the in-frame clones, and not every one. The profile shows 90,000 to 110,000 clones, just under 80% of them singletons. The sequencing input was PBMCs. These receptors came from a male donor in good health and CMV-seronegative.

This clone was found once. CDR3 loop: CASSQDLPGLAGDNTDTQYF. The CDR3 DNA reads TGCGCCAGCAGCCAAGATCTCCCTGGACTAGCGGGAGACAACACAGATACGCAGTATTTT. The J gene is TRBJ2-3, the V gene TRBV4-3, with TRBD2 matching over 13 bases. Trimming removed 0 bases from V and 2 bases from J; junction bases left unmatched: 11. CDR1 LGHNA and CDR2 YSLEER come from the germline V gene. The CDR3 spans 20 residues.

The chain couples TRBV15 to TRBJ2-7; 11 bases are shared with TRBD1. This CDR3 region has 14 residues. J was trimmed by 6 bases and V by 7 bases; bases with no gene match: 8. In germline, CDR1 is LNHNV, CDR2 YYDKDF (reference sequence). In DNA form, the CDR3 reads TGTGCCACCACCAGGGACAGGGGGAGAGGCGAGCAGTACTTC. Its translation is CATTRDRGRGEQYF.

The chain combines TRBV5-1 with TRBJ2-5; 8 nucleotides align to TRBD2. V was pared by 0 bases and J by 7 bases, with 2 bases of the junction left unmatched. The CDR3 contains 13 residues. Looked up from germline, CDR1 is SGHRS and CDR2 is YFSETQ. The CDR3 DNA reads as TGCGCCAGCAGCTTGGGGACTAGCCGGACCCAGTACTTC. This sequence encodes CASSLGTSRTQYF.

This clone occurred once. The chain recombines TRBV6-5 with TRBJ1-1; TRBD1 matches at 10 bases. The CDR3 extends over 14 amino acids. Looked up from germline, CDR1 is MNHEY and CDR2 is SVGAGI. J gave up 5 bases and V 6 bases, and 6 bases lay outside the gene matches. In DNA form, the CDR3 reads TGTGCCAGCAGGGGAGGACAGGGGGGGACTGAAGCTTTCTTT. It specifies CASRGGQGGTEAFF.

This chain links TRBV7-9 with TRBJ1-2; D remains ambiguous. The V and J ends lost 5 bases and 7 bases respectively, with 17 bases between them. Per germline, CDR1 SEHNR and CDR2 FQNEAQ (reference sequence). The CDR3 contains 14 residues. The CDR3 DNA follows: TGTGCCAGCAGCCCTGACTACTTGACAAGTGGCTACACCTTC. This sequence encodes CASSPDYLTSGYTF.

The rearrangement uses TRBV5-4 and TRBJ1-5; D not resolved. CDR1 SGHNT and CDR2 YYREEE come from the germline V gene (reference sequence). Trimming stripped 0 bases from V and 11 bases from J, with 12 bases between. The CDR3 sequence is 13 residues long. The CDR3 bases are TGTGCCAGCAGCTTGGCCCCCCTTGAGGCCCAGCATTTT. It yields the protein CASSLAPLEAQHF.